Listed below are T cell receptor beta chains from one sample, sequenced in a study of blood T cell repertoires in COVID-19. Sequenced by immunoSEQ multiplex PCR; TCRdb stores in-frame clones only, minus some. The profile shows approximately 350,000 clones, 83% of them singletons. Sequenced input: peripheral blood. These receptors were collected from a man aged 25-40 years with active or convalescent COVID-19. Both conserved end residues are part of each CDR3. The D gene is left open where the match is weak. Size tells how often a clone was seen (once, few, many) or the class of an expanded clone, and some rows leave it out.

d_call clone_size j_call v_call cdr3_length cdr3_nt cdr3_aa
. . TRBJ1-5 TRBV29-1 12 TGCAGCGTTGGGGCGAGCAATCAGCCCCAGCATTTT CSVGASNQPQHF
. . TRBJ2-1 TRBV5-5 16 TGTGCCAGCAGCTTGGATCCGGGAGTTTTGGGGAATGAGCAGTTCTTC CASSLDPGVLGNEQFF
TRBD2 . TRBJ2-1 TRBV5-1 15 TGCGCCAGCAGCACAAGCGGGGGGCCCTACAATGAGCAGTTCTTC CASSTSGGPYNEQFF
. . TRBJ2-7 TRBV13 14 TGTGCCAGCAGCCCCCCCAGCGGTACCTACGAGCAGTACTTC CASSPPSGTYEQYF
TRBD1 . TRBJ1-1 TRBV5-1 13 TGCGCCAGCAGCGCACAGGGGGCGCGGGAAGCTTTCTTT CASSAQGAREAFF
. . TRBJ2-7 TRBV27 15 TGTGCCAGCAGTTTAGCGAGCGGGCCGTCCTACGAGCAGTACTTC CASSLASGPSYEQYF
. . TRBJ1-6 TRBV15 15 TGTGCCACCGCACCGTGGACACTCGATAATTCACCCCTCCACTTT CATAPWTLDNSPLHF
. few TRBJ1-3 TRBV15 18 TGTGCCACCAGCAGAGTAAGCCCAACCTTATTCTCTGGAAACACCATATATTTT CATSRVSPTLFSGNTIYF
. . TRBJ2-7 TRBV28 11 TGTGCCAGCAGTATGGTGGCCGCGCAGTACTTC CASSMVAAQYF
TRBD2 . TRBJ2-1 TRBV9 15 TGTGCCACCTCCGGTGTGGCTAGCGGGGCTAATGAGCAGTTCTTC CATSGVASGANEQFF
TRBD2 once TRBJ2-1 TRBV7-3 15 TGTGCCAGCAGCCATGGACTAGCGGGAGTTGAGGAGCAGTTCTTC CASSHGLAGVEEQFF
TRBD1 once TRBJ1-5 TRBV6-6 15 TGTGCCAGCAGTACACAGGGGATCGGCAATCAGCCCCAGCATTTT CASSTQGIGNQPQHF
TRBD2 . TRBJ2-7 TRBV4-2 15 TGTGCCAGCAGCCAAGGGGCGGGAGGGCCCTACGAGCAGTACTTC CASSQGAGGPYEQYF
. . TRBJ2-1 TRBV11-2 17 TGTGCCAGCAGCTTAGAGGTGGTAAGCCGCCCGGGCAATGAGCAGTTCTTC CASSLEVVSRPGNEQFF
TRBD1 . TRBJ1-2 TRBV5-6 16 TGTGCCAGCACCTATGGGACAGGGGACTTGGGCTATGGCTACACCTTC CASTYGTGDLGYGYTF
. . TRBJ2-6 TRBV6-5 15 TGTGCCAGCAGCCGCCGCGGATCTGGGGCCAACGTCCTGACTTTC CASSRRGSGANVLTF
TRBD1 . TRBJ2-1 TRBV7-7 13 TGTGCCAGCAGCAGGACAGGATACAATGAGCAGTTCTTC CASSRTGYNEQFF
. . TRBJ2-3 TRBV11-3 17 TGTGCCAGCAGCTTAGCCACAGGGCGTCGGGGCACAGATACGCAGTATTTT CASSLATGRRGTDTQYF
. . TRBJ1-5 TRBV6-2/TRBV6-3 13 TGTGCCAGCAGTTACGGAGGGACTCAGCCCCAGCATTTT CASSYGGTQPQHF
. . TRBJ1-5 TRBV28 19 TGTGCCAGCAGTTTCCACTACAAAGGGGCGGTATTGAGCAATCAGCCCCAGCATTTT CASSFHYKGAVLSNQPQHF
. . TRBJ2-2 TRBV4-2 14 TGTGCCAGCAGCCAAGATTCGGGGACCGGGGAGCTGTTTTTT CASSQDSGTGELFF
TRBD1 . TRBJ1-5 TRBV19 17 TGTGCCAGTAGTATTGTCTTACAGGGGGCTACCAATCAGCCCCAGCATTTT CASSIVLQGATNQPQHF
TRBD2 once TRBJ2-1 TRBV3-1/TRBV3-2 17 TGTGCCAGCAGCCGAACACTGGGACTAGCGGACTACAATGAGCAGTTCTTC CASSRTLGLADYNEQFF
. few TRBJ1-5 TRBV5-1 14 TGCGCCAGCAGCTTGATGGGGGGAAATCAGCCCCAGCATTTT CASSLMGGNQPQHF
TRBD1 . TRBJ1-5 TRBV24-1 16 TGTGCCACCAGTGACCCGGGACAGGGGGCAGATCAGCCCCAGCATTTT CATSDPGQGADQPQHF
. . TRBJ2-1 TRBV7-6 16 TGTGCCAGCAGCTTAGCCGGCGGAGCTCCGGGTGATGAGCAGTTCTTC CASSLAGGAPGDEQFF
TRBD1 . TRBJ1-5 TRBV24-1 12 TGTGCCACCGGGACAGGGAGACAGCCCCAGCATTTT CATGTGRQPQHF
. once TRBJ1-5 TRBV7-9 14 TGTGCCAGCAGCTTAGACGCTGGTGTAGAGCCCCAGCATTTT CASSLDAGVEPQHF
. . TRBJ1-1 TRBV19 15 TGTGCCAGTAGTATAGCGGACATTGGTAACACTGAAGCTTTCTTT CASSIADIGNTEAFF
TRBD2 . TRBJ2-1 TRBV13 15 TGTGCCAGCAGCTTAGCGCGGGGGGCGAGAAATGAGCAGTTCTTC CASSLARGARNEQFF
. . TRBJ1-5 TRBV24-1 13 TGTGCCACCAGTAATTTTGGGCCTCAGCCCCAGCATTTT CATSNFGPQPQHF
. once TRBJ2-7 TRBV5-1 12 TGCGCCAGCAGCCTACGGACAGACGAGCAGTACTTC CASSLRTDEQYF
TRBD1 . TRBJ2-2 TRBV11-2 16 TGTGCCAGCAGCCGCCGACAGGGGAGTAACACCGGGGAGCTGTTTTTT CASSRRQGSNTGELFF
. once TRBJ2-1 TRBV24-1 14 TGTGCCACCAGTGATTCTTCGGTGTACAATGAGCAGTTCTTC CATSDSSVYNEQFF
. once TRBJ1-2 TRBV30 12 TGTGCCTGGGATTCCAGGGGCTATGGCTACACCTTC CAWDSRGYGYTF
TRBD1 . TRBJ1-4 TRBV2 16 TGTGCCAGCAGATACCTCCCAGGGGGGACTAATGAAAAACTGTTTTTT CASRYLPGGTNEKLFF
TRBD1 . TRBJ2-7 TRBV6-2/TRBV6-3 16 TGTGCCAGCAGTTACAGGGGGACAGGGCCCTTTTACGAGCAGTACTTC CASSYRGTGPFYEQYF
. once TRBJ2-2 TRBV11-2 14 TGTGCCAGCGGCAACAGGGCAAACACCGGGGAGCTGTTTTTT CASGNRANTGELFF
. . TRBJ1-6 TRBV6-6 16 TGTGCCAGCAGCCTAGGGGCGAGCTCCTATAATTCACCCCTCCACTTT CASSLGASSYNSPLHF
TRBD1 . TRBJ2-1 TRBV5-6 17 TGTGCCAGCAGCTCGTCCCCCGGGACAGGGGTCCTCAATGAGCAGTTCTTC CASSSSPGTGVLNEQFF
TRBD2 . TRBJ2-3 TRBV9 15 TGTGCCAGCAGCTTTCAAGCGGGAGTAACAGATACGCAGTATTTT CASSFQAGVTDTQYF
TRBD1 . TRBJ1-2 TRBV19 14 TGTGCCAGTGTCCCGAGGACAGGGTACTATGGCTACACCTTC CASVPRTGYYGYTF
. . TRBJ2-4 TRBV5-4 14 TGTGCCAGCAGCTTGAGTAGAGCCAAAAACATTCAGTACTTC CASSLSRAKNIQYF
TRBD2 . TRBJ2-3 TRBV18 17 TGTGCCAGCTCACCCTGGACTAGCGGCGGGAACACAGATACGCAGTATTTT CASSPWTSGGNTDTQYF
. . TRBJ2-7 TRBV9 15 TGTGCCAGCAGCCGTTCTACGGGAAGTTCCTACGAGCAGTACTTC CASSRSTGSSYEQYF
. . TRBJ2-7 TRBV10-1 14 TGCGCCAGAACAGGGGCTAGCGTTGCCTACGAGCAGTACTTC CARTGASVAYEQYF
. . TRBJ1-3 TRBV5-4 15 TGTGCCAGCAGCTTGGCAGGGGCCGGAGGAAACACCATATATTTT CASSLAGAGGNTIYF
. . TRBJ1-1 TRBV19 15 TGTGCCAGTAGTATAGATATAGGAGGTGACACTGAAGCTTTCTTT CASSIDIGGDTEAFF
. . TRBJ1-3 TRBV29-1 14 TGCAGCGGCATGACAGCAGTGGGAGGAAACACCATATATTTT CSGMTAVGGNTIYF
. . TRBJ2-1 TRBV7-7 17 TGTGCCAGCAGCCCCCGTTCGGCCAGGGGAATTTACAATGAGCAGTTCTTC CASSPRSARGIYNEQFF
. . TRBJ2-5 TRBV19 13 TGTGCCAGTAGTGAATACAGACAAGAGACCCAGTACTTC CASSEYRQETQYF
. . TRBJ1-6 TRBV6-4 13 TGTGCCAGCAGTCGGGGGAATAATTCACCCCTCCACTTT CASSRGNNSPLHF